The clone carrying this TCR beta chain is judged medium-sized. PBMCs were obtained from 9.5 to 10 ml fresh peripheral blood. This record comes from a study of T cells in Graves' hyperthyroidism and ophthalmopathy. Across the study: Upon initial diagnosis and before any treatment, peripheral blood was collected.

The source material, RNA transcripts, was used to amplify TCR beta CDR3 regions. TCR CDR3 underwent first-round RT-PCR with the HTBI primer set. MiXCR was run by TCRdb on the multiplex PCR reads, yielding one entry per CDR3 protein. The sample has tens of thousands of distinct CDR3 sequences, 40% to 55% seen once; the top ten hold 10%. The germline V gene encodes CDR1 DFQATT and CDR2 SNEGSKA (reference sequence). V gave up 5 bases and J gave up 3 bases; unmatched junction bases: 9. The CDR3 length is 14 residues. The rearrangement links TRBV20-1 to TRBJ1-2, with 7 bases fitting TRBD1. The sample consisted of blood. This sequence originates from a woman aged 25 to 39 with Graves' hyperthyroidism. CDR3 in amino acids: CSASTGTAYYGYTF. The CDR3 coding sequence is TGCAGTGCTTCTACCGGGACAGCCTACTATGGCTACACCTTC.